The 30 T cell receptor beta chains reported below all come from one sample, sequenced in a study of cytomegalovirus exposure and HLA in healthy donors. Method: immunoSEQ multiplex PCR; TCRdb's copy keeps in-frame clones and lacks some. The sample yields 200,000 or so clones, around 84% seen once. Sequencing was done on a sample of PBMCs. The receptors shown here come from a woman aged 30 to 39 in good health and CMV-seropositive.

The chain carries TRBV7-2 and TRBJ2-5; 8 bases are a match to TRBD1. Looked up from germline, CDR1 is SGHTA and CDR2 is FQGNSA. The CDR3 consists of 14 residues. The ends lost 4 bases at V and 5 bases at J; junction bases unmatched: 6. CDR3 coding DNA: TGTGCCAGCAGCTCCCCAGGGGGCTGGGAGACCCAGTACTTC. Protein: CASSSPGGWETQYF.

The rearrangement links TRBV5-1 to TRBJ1-1; D ambiguous. This CDR3 is built from 17 residues. Germline assignment: CDR1 SGHRS and CDR2 YFSETQ. Trimming took 5 bases from V and 1 from J, leaving 21 bases between them. CDR3 loop: CASRRIPASIRNTEAFF. CDR3 nucleotide sequence: TGCGCCAGCAGGCGGATCCCAGCGTCTATCAGGAACACTGAAGCTTTCTTT.

This chain joins TRBV7-9 and TRBJ1-2, with 11 positions matching TRBD1. After removal of 4 bases from V and 6 bases from J, the junction contained 10 bases not matched to a gene. Germline-derived CDR1 and CDR2 are SEHNR and FQNEAQ (reference sequence). CDR3 length equals 16 residues. The CDR3 protein is CASSSWDRGDTNGYTF. CDR3 bases: TGTGCCAGCAGCTCGTGGGACAGGGGGGATACCAATGGCTACACCTTC.

The chain has TRBV29-1 and TRBJ2-3; 10 bases map to TRBD1. The CDR3 consists of 17 residues. With V trimmed by 6 bases and J by 3 bases, 15 bases remained unmatched. CDR1 is SQVTM, CDR2 ANQGSEA, per germline. In nucleotides, the CDR3 is TGCAGCGTGCAAGCGTATAATCCGGGACAGGGGACAGATACGCAGTATTTT. Amino acids: CSVQAYNPGQGTDTQYF.

The chain joins TRBV6-6 to TRBJ2-2; 13 nucleotides line up with TRBD2. The V gene's germline CDR1 is MNHNY and CDR2 SVGAGI (reference sequence). This CDR3 has 16 residues. The junction had 5 bases not matched to a gene; V was cut back by 5 bases and J by 5 bases. The CDR3 sequence: CASSTRTSGGTGELFF. The DNA for the CDR3 is TGTGCCAGCAGTACCCGGACTAGCGGGGGAACCGGGGAGCTGTTTTTT.

J is TRBJ2-3 and V is TRBV29-1; weak D call: TRBD2 (6 bases). With 4 bases removed from V and 2 bases from J, the gap between germline ends came to 16 bases. CDR3 size: 15 residues. The germline V gene has CDR1 SQVTM and CDR2 ANQGSEA. Here the CDR3 reads CSVGGGAGPTDTQYF. CDR3 sequence (DNA): TGCAGCGTTGGTGGAGGGGCCGGCCCCACAGATACGCAGTATTTT.

The V gene is TRBV27, the J gene TRBJ2-3; 8 bases align to TRBD1. The CDR3 has 15 residues. The trim removed 3 bases at V and 9 bases at J, leaving 11 bases unmatched. Germline V lookup: CDR1 MNHEY, CDR2 SMNVEV (reference sequence). CDR3 region: CASSFTPGQEGTQYF. CDR3 sequence (DNA): TGTGCCAGCAGTTTTACACCGGGACAGGAGGGGACGCAGTATTTT.

This clone was detected ten times or more. The rearrangement joins TRBV7-3 to TRBJ1-1; TRBD1 matches at 10 bases. The CDR3 loop spans 13 amino acids. After removal of 5 bases from V and 7 bases from J, the junction contained 4 bases not matched to a gene. Germline CDR1 and CDR2: SGHTA and FQGTGA. The CDR3 loop reads CASSDRGRDEAFF. CDR3 bases: TGTGCCAGCAGCGACAGGGGGCGGGATGAAGCTTTCTTT.

The chain links TRBV11-1 to TRBJ2-3; possible D gene TRBD2, 5 bases. CDR1 is SGHAT, CDR2 FQDESV, per germline (reference sequence). V lost 1 base and J 5 bases, leaving 16 bases between the germline ends. The CDR3 consists of 16 residues. CDR3 protein: CASSLDGGHKGDTQYF. DNA of the CDR3: TGTGCCAGCAGCTTAGACGGAGGCCACAAAGGAGATACGCAGTATTTT.

The DNA for the CDR3 is TGTGCCAGCAGTTTAGGGGGAGGCTACGAGCAGTACTTC. Translating gives CASSLGGGYEQYF. The J gene is TRBJ2-7, the V gene TRBV27, with D maybe TRBD2 (6 bases). The ends were cut back, 2 bases at V and 3 bases at J, with 8 bases in the middle. Germline assignment: CDR1 MNHEY and CDR2 SMNVEV (reference sequence). The CDR3 is made up of 13 amino acids.

This chain links TRBV7-9 with TRBJ2-7; 9 bases fit TRBD1. Germline V CDR1 and CDR2: SEHNR, FQNEAQ (reference sequence). CDR3 length equals 16 residues. After removal of 5 bases from V and 5 bases from J, the junction contained 13 bases not matched to a gene. CDR3 bases: TGTGCCAGCAGCCTCCCCTCCGGGACAGGGATAAACGAGCAGTACTTC. Its translation: CASSLPSGTGINEQYF.

The chain joins TRBV5-8 to TRBJ2-1, with 7 bases aligning to TRBD2. Germline-derived CDR1 and CDR2 are SGHTS and YDEGEE. The CDR3 extends over 16 amino acids. With 5 bases clipped from V and 4 bases from J, the junction kept 12 bases outside the gene matches. The CDR3 DNA reads TGTGCCAGCAGTCGACGGTCGGGAGGACTATACAATGAGCAGTTCTTC. Translated, it gives CASSRRSGGLYNEQFF. The full variable domain, in which reference TRBV5-8 and TRBJ2-1 provide the parts outside the CDR3, is EAGVTQSPTHLIKTRGQQATLRCSPISGHTSVYWYQQALGLGLQFLLWYDEGEERNRGNFPPRFSGRQFPNYSSELNVNALELEDSALYLCASSRRSGGLYNEQFFGPGTRLTVL.

The chain links TRBV7-8 to TRBJ2-7, with D perhaps TRBD1 (6 bases). The germline V gene has CDR1 SGHVS and CDR2 FQNEAQ. V lost 3 bases and J lost 2, with 11 bases in between. The CDR3 loop spans 14 amino acids. In nucleotides, the CDR3 is TGTGCCAGCAGCTTGGGGGCAGGGCCCTACGAGCAGTACTTC. Protein product: CASSLGAGPYEQYF. The complete variable domain, with remaining parts taken from reference TRBV7-8 and TRBJ2-7, reads GAGVSQSPRYKVAKRGQDVALRCDPISGHVSLFWYQQALGQGPEFLTYFQNEAQLDKSGLPSDRFFAERPEGSVSTLKIQRTQQEDSAVYLCASSLGAGPYEQYFGPGTRLTVT.

The chain employs TRBV28 and TRBJ1-2, with 10 bases matching TRBD1. Germline V gene lookup returns CDR1 MDHEN and CDR2 SYDVKM. J gave up 6 bases and V 8 bases, and 12 bases lay outside the gene matches. CDR3 length: 15 residues. The CDR3 DNA is TGTGCCAGCGATTCTCCGGGACAGGGGTTAAATGGCTACACCTTC. It yields the protein CASDSPGQGLNGYTF.

This chain connects TRBV19 to TRBJ1-5; TRBD1 matches at 7 bases. J lost 5 bases, V lost 7 bases, and 14 bases had no gene match. Germline CDR1 is LNHDA and CDR2 is SQIVND (reference sequence). This CDR3 has 16 amino acids. CDR3 region: CASTGQGVFYDQPQHF. The CDR3 nucleotides read TGTGCCAGTACCGGTCAGGGGGTATTTTATGATCAGCCCCAGCATTTT.

The chain is built from TRBV29-1 and TRBJ2-1, with TRBD1 matching 9 bases. CDR3 length: 17 residues. CDR1 and CDR2 from the germline V gene are SQVTM and ANQGSEA. The ends lost 6 bases at V and 4 bases at J; junction bases unmatched: 16. The CDR3 region is CSVAGQGQNVRYNEQFF. CDR3 nucleotide sequence: TGCAGCGTCGCGGGACAGGGACAAAATGTGAGGTACAATGAGCAGTTCTTC.

This clone appeared a single time. This chain uses TRBV7-8 with TRBJ2-1, with TRBD1 identical over 9 bases. V lost 7 bases, J lost 9 bases, and 7 bases stayed unmatched. Germline V lookup: CDR1 SGHVS, CDR2 FQNEAQ. The CDR3 covers 13 residues. CDR3 nucleotide sequence: TGTGCCAGCACTCTGGGACAGGGCGGTGAGCAGTTCTTC. Translated: CASTLGQGGEQFF.

The V call is TRBV18, the J call TRBJ1-4; 8 bases fit TRBD1. The V gene end was trimmed by 5 bases and the J gene end by 4 bases; junction bases not matched to a gene: 3. The CDR3 is 14 residues long. CDR1 KGHSH and CDR2 LQKENI come from the germline V gene. CDR3 in DNA: TGTGCCAGCTCAGTGGGACAGGATAATGAAAAACTGTTTTTT. Its protein product is CASSVGQDNEKLFF. The full variable domain, rest sourced from reference TRBV18 and TRBJ1-4, is NAGVMQNPRHLVRRRGQEARLRCSPMKGHSHVYWYRQLPEEGLKFMVYLQKENIIDESGMPKERFSAEFPKEGPSILRIQQVVRGDSAAYFCASSVGQDNEKLFFGSGTQLSVL.

This clone was seen a handful of times. The chain is built from TRBV9 and TRBJ1-5; no clear D. Trimming took off 3 bases at V and 6 bases at J, with 7 bases between the two ends. Germline V gene data show CDR1 as SGDLS and CDR2 as YYNGEE. CDR3 length: 12 residues. For the CDR3, the DNA is TGTGCCAGCAGCGGAGGAGGTCAGCCCCAGCATTTT. It codes for CASSGGGQPQHF.

This sequence joins TRBV4-1 and TRBJ2-2, with TRBD2 as a possible D gene (6 bases). The CDR3 extends over 19 amino acids. Looked up from germline, CDR1 is MGHRA and CDR2 is YSYEKL. With 1 base removed from V and 0 bases from J, the gap between germline ends came to 18 bases. The CDR3 DNA is TGCGCCAGCAGCCAAGGAGGGATTCTAGGACTAACGAACACCGGGGAGCTGTTTTTT. It yields the protein CASSQGGILGLTNTGELFF.

This rearrangement joins TRBV6-5 to TRBJ2-1, with TRBD2 matching over 8 bases. Germline V gene lookup returns CDR1 MNHEY and CDR2 SVGAGI. The junction had 4 bases not matched to a gene; V was cut back by 6 bases and J by 0 bases. This CDR3 is 15 amino acids long. In DNA, the CDR3 is TGTGCCAGCAGGCCCAGCGGGAGCTCCTACAATGAGCAGTTCTTC. Residues: CASRPSGSSYNEQFF.

The chain couples TRBV4-1 to TRBJ1-5; the D is unclear. Trimming pared 1 base from V and 3 bases from J, leaving 4 bases between. From germline, CDR1 is MGHRA and CDR2 YSYEKL. This CDR3 is built from 13 residues. CDR3 amino acids: CASSQGHNQPQHF. The CDR3 nucleotides are TGCGCCAGCAGCCAAGGGCACAATCAGCCCCAGCATTTT.

The rearrangement joins TRBV28 to TRBJ2-1, with 10 bases identical to TRBD2. Trimming took 6 bases from V and 0 from J; bases not matched to a gene: 17. The V gene's germline CDR1 is MDHEN and CDR2 SYDVKM. The CDR3 loop spans 20 amino acids. The DNA for the CDR3 is TGTGCCAGCAGGCCCGGGAGAGCGGGAGGGCCGTTCGGCTCCTACAATGAGCAGTTCTTC. Amino acids: CASRPGRAGGPFGSYNEQFF.

This clone was seen only a few times. The chain uses TRBV18 and TRBJ2-5, with D tentatively TRBD1 (5 bases). The V end lost 6 bases, the J end lost 2 bases, and 16 bases lay between the germline ends. Germline CDR1 KGHSH, CDR2 LQKENI. The CDR3 length is 15 residues. The CDR3 region is CASSPVAGQQETQYF. The CDR3 nucleotides read TGTGCCAGCTCCCCCGTGGCAGGGCAACAAGAGACCCAGTACTTC.

This clone has more than one count but fewer than ten. The V gene is TRBV25-1, the J gene TRBJ1-2, with a possible D match to TRBD1 (6 bases). V gave up 0 bases and J gave up 5 bases, with 7 bases separating them. Germline V lookup: CDR1 MGHDK, CDR2 SYGVNS. The CDR3 extends over 13 amino acids. The CDR3 DNA reads TGTGCCAGCAGTGAATATGGGACATATGGCTACACCTTC. Translated, it gives CASSEYGTYGYTF.

This chain connects TRBV9 to TRBJ2-5; 9 bases match TRBD1. The germline gives CDR1 SGDLS, CDR2 YYNGEE. The CDR3 length is 16 residues. With 0 bases clipped from V and 4 bases from J, the junction kept 7 bases outside the gene matches. In DNA form, the CDR3 reads TGTGCCAGCAGCGTAGCTGCAAACAGGGGGCCAGAGACCCAGTACTTC. Protein sequence: CASSVAANRGPETQYF.

This clone was seen a handful of times. This rearrangement joins TRBV19 to TRBJ1-2; 8 nucleotides match TRBD1. Germline CDR1 reads LNHDA; CDR2 reads SQIVND (reference sequence). The length of the CDR3 is 14 residues. Unmatched junction bases numbered 2, after V lost 1 base and J lost 4 bases. In DNA, the CDR3 is TGTGCCAGTAGTATAGGGACAGGGCCCTATGGCTACACCTTC. Its translation: CASSIGTGPYGYTF.

This chain links TRBV11-2 with TRBJ2-7; 7 bases line up with TRBD1. The CDR3 is made up of 12 amino acids. Germline-derived CDR1 and CDR2 are SGHAT and FQNNGV. The V gene end was trimmed by 6 bases and the J gene end by 3 bases; junction bases not matched to a gene: 2. The CDR3: CASRQGNYEQYF. The CDR3, as DNA: TGTGCCAGCAGACAGGGGAACTACGAGCAGTACTTC.

This rearrangement joins TRBV29-1 to TRBJ2-1, with 11 bases that match TRBD2. V was pared by 3 bases and J by 7 bases, with 11 bases of the junction left unmatched. This CDR3 contains 16 residues. Germline V gives CDR1 SQVTM, CDR2 ANQGSEA. CDR3 in amino acids: CSVEVVAGGPINEQFF. The CDR3 coding sequence is TGCAGCGTTGAGGTGGTAGCGGGAGGGCCGATAAATGAGCAGTTCTTC.

The rearrangement uses TRBV6-5 and TRBJ2-7; D remains unclear. Germline loops: CDR1 MNHEY, CDR2 SVGAGI. V was pared by 2 bases and J by 0 bases, with 8 bases between. The CDR3 extends over 14 amino acids. The CDR3 loop is CASSYRARSYEQYF. CDR3 coding DNA: TGTGCCAGCAGTTACCGAGCGCGCTCCTACGAGCAGTACTTC.